This TCR beta chain was profiled in a study of blood T cell repertoires in COVID-19. About the study: The United States, Italy and Spain provided the acute and convalescent COVID-19 samples. In each case, the material was cDNA or gDNA derived from T cells, B-cell-depleted T cells, or PBMCs.

Unmatched junction bases numbered 2, after V lost 0 bases and J lost 1 base. Per the germline V gene, CDR1 is SGDLS and CDR2 is YYNGEE. This CDR3 is built from 16 residues. Profiled with immunoSEQ multiplex PCR; TCRdb holds only in-frame clones, not every one. The table lists 140,000 to 150,000 clones, more than 65% of them singletons, with about 9.4% in the top ten. The rearrangement links TRBV9 to TRBJ1-5, with TRBD1 matching over 9 bases. This sequence was found in a man between 60 and 70 years old with active or convalescent COVID-19. Sequences were obtained from peripheral blood. CDR3 amino acids: CASSVGQGESNQPQHF. The CDR3 DNA reads as TGTGCCAGCAGCGTAGGACAGGGGGAGAGCAATCAGCCCCAGCATTTT. Complete variable domain (other parts from reference TRBV9 and TRBJ1-5): DSGVTQTPKHLITATGQRVTLRCSPRSGDLSVYWYQQSLDQGLQFLIQYYNGEERAKGNILERFSAQQFPDLHSELNLSSLELGDSALYFCASSVGQGESNQPQHFGDGTRLSIL.